The 7 T cell receptor beta chains in this list originate from one sample, sequenced in a study of human T cells and chemical hapten exposure. Each CDR3 protein is one row after TCRdb ran MiXCR on the RACE reads. The sample consists of approximately 70,000 distinct CDR3 sequences, approximately 9.8% of them appearing once. Time point indicated: patch test 1, 2 weeks after DPC sensitization. Sample treatment: therapeutic diphenylcyclopropenone sensitization with weekly scalp DPC. The material sequenced was whole blood, taken in connection with sensitization to the hapten diphenylcyclopropenone (DPC). All receptors derive from a woman aged 40 to 55 with alopecia areata. Some clones in this sample may be carry-over from other donors' samples.

Many counts were recorded for this clonotype. CDR3 DNA sequence: TGTGCCAGCAGTTCCTCGGTGGGCGTCGTCGGGCAGTATTTT. Translation: CASSSSVGVVGQYF. The chain links TRBV6-6 to TRBJ2-3; D gene unclear. Germline V CDR1 and CDR2: MNHNY, SVGAGI (reference sequence). Trimming shortened V by 4 bases and J by 11 bases, and 19 bases separated the two germline ends. CDR3 length: 14 residues.

Remarks on this clonotype: Its ends do not fully match the called genes, so a read error is possible. The chain uses TRBV5-1 and TRBJ2-3; D unclear. The CDR3 runs to 14 residues. Germline CDR1 is SGHRS and CDR2 is YFSETQ. DNA for the CDR3: TGCGCCAGCAGCTTGTTGGATTTCACAGATACGCGGTATTTT. Its translation is CASSLLDFTDTRYF.

The gene calls are TRBV5-5 and TRBJ1-5; D remains unclear. The CDR3 has 12 residues. Trimming took off 7 bases at V and 4 bases at J, with 9 bases between the two ends. The germline CDR1 and CDR2 sequences are SGHKS and YYEKEE (reference sequence). Here the CDR3 reads CASAKMNQPQHF. The CDR3 DNA reads TGTGCCAGCGCGAAAATGAATCAGCCCCAGCATTTT.

As regards this clonotype: This may be a read error, as it is one base from a much larger clone. The rearrangement links TRBV27 to TRBJ2-3; tentative D call: TRBD2 (5 bases). Germline assignment: CDR1 MNHEY and CDR2 SMNVEV (reference sequence). This CDR3 contains 18 residues. Written as DNA, the CDR3 is TGTGCCAGCACCCCCATAGCGCCTCCGGGCCCTAGCACAGATAGGCAGTATTTT. As protein: CASTPIAPPGPSTDRQYF.

The chain links TRBV3-1 to TRBJ2-1, with 12 bases matching TRBD1. From germline, CDR1 is LGHDT and CDR2 YNNKEL (reference sequence). CDR3 size: 17 residues. Germline trimming cut 1 base from V and 7 bases from J; bases unmatched to any gene: 8. Here the CDR3 DNA reads TGTGCCAGCAGCCAAGTCGCTCCGGGACAGGGGGCTAATGAGCAGTTCTTC. This encodes CASSQVAPGQGANEQFF.

This clonotype came up many times. This chain joins TRBV15 and TRBJ2-1; TRBD2 might be the D (5 bases). This CDR3 is built from 18 residues. Germline CDR1 is LNHNV and CDR2 is YYDKDF (reference sequence). Trimming took 5 bases from V and 9 from J, leaving 29 bases between them. The CDR3 here is CATSAGRGQPPFSGEQFF. The CDR3 nucleotides read TGTGCCACCAGCGCGGGCCGGGGTCAGCCTCCGTTCTCTGGTGAGCAGTTCTTC. The variable domain in full, completed from reference TRBV15 and TRBJ2-1, reads DAMVIQNPRYQVTQFGKPVTLSCSQTLNHNVMYWYQQKSSQAPKLLFHYYDKDFNNEADTPDNFQSRRPNTSFCFLDIRSPGLGDTAMYLCATSAGRGQPPFSGEQFFGPGTRLTVL.

This clonotype was detected ten times or more. The chain recombines TRBV20-1 with TRBJ2-7, with TRBD1 identical over 8 bases. V shed 6 bases, J shed 2 bases, and the junction held 12 bases outside the gene matches. The length of the CDR3 is 15 residues. Germline V gives CDR1 DFQATT, CDR2 SNEGSKA (reference sequence). CDR3 in amino acids: CSAPPSGTGAYEQYF. In DNA form, the CDR3 reads TGCAGTGCGCCACCTTCCGGGACAGGTGCCTACGAGCAGTACTTC.